The 31 T cell receptor beta chains presented below share a single source sample, sequenced in a study of blood T cell repertoires in COVID-19. Assay: immunoSEQ multiplex PCR; the TCRdb copy retains only in-frame clones and omits some. Of about 130,000 clones listed, 85% are singletons. The sequencing sample was made of peripheral blood. The receptors were gathered from a woman aged 80 or over with acute or convalescent COVID-19.

The chain recombines TRBV5-1 with TRBJ2-3; the match to TRBD2 covers 15 bases. CDR1 SGHRS and CDR2 YFSETQ come from the germline V gene. Trimming at V came to 4 bases and at J to 4 bases, leaving 7 bases not matched to a gene. This CDR3 has 17 residues. The CDR3 nucleotides are TGCGCCAGCAGCCCAGCCGGACTAGCGGGGGGGCCAGATACGCAGTATTTT. Translation: CASSPAGLAGGPDTQYF.

The chain carries TRBV5-1 and TRBJ2-2; a weak D match, TRBD2 (6 bases). The CDR3 runs to 15 residues. Germline-derived CDR1 and CDR2 are SGHRS and YFSETQ. V lost 4 bases, J lost 3 bases, and 13 bases lay in between. CDR3 in amino acids: CASSKAGSYTGELFF. CDR3 nucleotide sequence: TGCGCCAGCAGCAAAGCGGGTTCGTACACCGGGGAGCTGTTTTTT. The full variable domain, rest sourced from reference TRBV5-1 and TRBJ2-2, is KAGVTQTPRYLIKTRGQQVTLSCSPISGHRSVSWYQQTPGQGLQFLFEYFSETQRNKGNFPGRFSGRQFSNSRSEMNVSTLELGDSALYLCASSKAGSYTGELFFGEGSRLTVL.

Worth noting for this clone: Other nucleotide sequences from this sample produce the same CDR3. The chain links TRBV7-2 to TRBJ1-2, with TRBD1 identical over 8 bases. Germline CDR1 SGHTA, CDR2 FQGNSA. Trimming at V came to 4 bases and at J to 3 bases, leaving 7 bases not matched to a gene. CDR3 length: 15 residues. This CDR3 reads CASSSPGQDHYGYTF. The CDR3 nucleotides read TGTGCCAGCAGCTCTCCGGGACAGGATCACTATGGCTACACCTTC. The variable domain in full, with the rest retrieved from reference TRBV7-2 and TRBJ1-2, is GAGVSQSPSNKVTEKGKDVELRCDPISGHTALYWYRQSLGQGLEFLIYFQGNSAPDKSGLPSDRFSAERTGGSVSTLTIQRTQQEDSAVYLCASSSPGQDHYGYTFGSGTRLTVV.

V usage is TRBV11-3 and J usage is TRBJ2-1; 9 nucleotides match TRBD1. Germline values: CDR1 SGHNT, CDR2 YENEEA. The CDR3 loop spans 14 amino acids. V lost 5 bases and J lost 9; bases outside the gene matches: 8. The DNA of the CDR3 is TGTGCCAGCAGCCAGGGACAGGGAGAGGGTGAGCAGTTCTTC. It is translated as CASSQGQGEGEQFF.

CDR3: CASSGTAQPSSNTGELFF. CDR3 DNA: TGTGCCAGCAGTGGGACAGCCCAACCCAGCTCGAACACCGGGGAGCTGTTTTTT. The V gene is TRBV6-4, the J gene TRBJ2-2; D might be TRBD1 (6 bases). CDR1 and CDR2 from the germline V gene are MRHNA and SNTAGT. Trimming left V 4 bases short and J 0 bases short, with 18 bases between. The CDR3 has 18 amino acids.

The chain links TRBV6-1 to TRBJ1-5; TRBD1 is a possible D gene (5 bases). Trimming removed 3 bases from V and 7 bases from J, with 10 bases in between. CDR3 size: 13 residues. The germline gives CDR1 MNHNS, CDR2 SASEGT. The CDR3 spells CASSDRVRQPQHF. The CDR3 coding sequence is TGTGCCAGCAGTGACAGGGTCCGGCAGCCCCAGCATTTT.

The chain links TRBV19 to TRBJ1-3; D ambiguous. This CDR3 has 14 residues. Germline V gene lookup returns CDR1 LNHDA and CDR2 SQIVND (reference sequence). V was trimmed by 3 bases and J by 2 bases, leaving 8 bases between them. The CDR3 reads CASSMTTAGNTIYF. The CDR3 DNA reads TGTGCCAGTAGTATGACTACGGCTGGAAACACCATATATTTT.

V gene TRBV27 combines with J gene TRBJ2-5; 8 nucleotides agree with TRBD2. The CDR3 covers 14 residues. Germline assignment: CDR1 MNHEY and CDR2 SMNVEV (reference sequence). V lost 2 bases to trimming and J lost 7 bases; unmatched junction nucleotides: 6. The CDR3 DNA reads TGTGCCAGCAGTTTAGCGGGGGGCCGGGTGACCCAGTACTTC. Residues: CASSLAGGRVTQYF.

This rearrangement joins TRBV2 to TRBJ1-6; no clear D gene. There are 14 residues in the CDR3. The V end was cut by 3 bases, the J end by 6 bases, with 9 bases between. CDR1 and CDR2 from the germline V gene are SNHLY and FYNNEI. The CDR3 sequence is CASSDQAPNSPLHF. DNA for the CDR3: TGTGCCAGCAGTGACCAGGCTCCTAATTCACCCCTCCACTTT.

V is TRBV4-1 and J is TRBJ1-5, with a possible D match to TRBD1 (5 bases). The CDR3 runs 14 residues. CDR1 MGHRA and CDR2 YSYEKL come from the germline V gene. V lost 10 bases and J lost 1, with 14 bases in between. The CDR3 sequence: CAISSPGSNQPQHF. In nucleotides, the CDR3 is TGCGCCATCTCCAGTCCAGGGAGCAATCAGCCCCAGCATTTT.

This clone was observed a handful of times. In the same sample, other DNA sequences code for this CDR3. The chain uses TRBV7-6 and TRBJ1-2, with D maybe TRBD1 (6 bases). V was cut by 5 bases and J by 2 bases, with 9 bases left in between. Germline V gene lookup returns CDR1 SGHVS and CDR2 FNYEAQ. CDR3 length: 13 amino acids. The CDR3 sequence is CASSPTGNYGYTF. CDR3 nucleotides: TGTGCCAGCAGCCCTACAGGGAACTATGGCTACACCTTC.

V is TRBV9 and J is TRBJ1-1; D ambiguous. The germline gives CDR1 SGDLS, CDR2 YYNGEE. Trimming took off 0 bases at V and 7 bases at J, with 10 bases between the two ends. This CDR3 region has 13 residues. The chain's CDR3 is CASSVGAEGEAFF. DNA of the CDR3: TGTGCCAGCAGCGTAGGGGCAGAGGGTGAAGCTTTCTTT.

The chain is built from TRBV19 and TRBJ2-3; D not resolved. The V end was cut by 5 bases, the J end by 1 base, with 10 bases between. The germline CDR1 and CDR2 sequences are LNHDA and SQIVND (reference sequence). The CDR3 has 14 amino acids. This CDR3 reads CASSSSVGTDTQYF. In nucleotides, the CDR3 is TGTGCCAGTAGTTCCTCTGTCGGCACAGATACGCAGTATTTT.

The chain joins TRBV6-1 to TRBJ1-5; 7 bases map to TRBD1. This CDR3 region has 17 residues. Germline V lookup: CDR1 MNHNS, CDR2 SASEGT. V dropped 0 bases and J dropped 2; count of bases not matched to a gene: 7. The CDR3 DNA reads as TGTGCCAGCAGTGAAGCCAGGGGGGCTGGGGGCAATCAGCCCCAGCATTTT. Translated, it gives CASSEARGAGGNQPQHF.

The chain couples TRBV6-5 to TRBJ1-5, with D perhaps TRBD1 (5 bases). V lost 6 bases to trimming and J lost 1 base, with 13 bases between them. Germline CDR1 is MNHEY and CDR2 is SVGAGI. This CDR3 contains 15 residues. The CDR3 coding sequence is TGTGCCAGCAGGCGGGGCTCGGGCAGCAATCAGCCCCAGCATTTT. This sequence encodes CASRRGSGSNQPQHF.

This sequence joins TRBV19 and TRBJ2-1, with D tentatively TRBD2 (5 bases). The CDR3 covers 13 residues. Trimming shortened V by 5 bases and J by 9 bases, and 14 bases separated the two germline ends. Germline CDR1 and CDR2: LNHDA and SQIVND (reference sequence). CDR3 nucleotides: TGTGCCAGTAGTGAGGTGCTAGCTGGTGAGCAGTTCTTC. As protein: CASSEVLAGEQFF.

The chain uses TRBV24-1 and TRBJ2-1; TRBD2 is a possible D gene (5 bases). Per the germline V gene, CDR1 is KGHDR and CDR2 is SFDVKD. This CDR3 region has 15 residues. V shed 5 bases and J shed 5 bases, with 15 bases lying between them. In DNA form, the CDR3 reads TGTGCCACCAGTGTCGGACTGCCATCTAACAATGAGCAGTTCTTC. It specifies CATSVGLPSNNEQFF.

This CDR3 is CASSLVGVTTNEKLFF. CDR3 nucleotides: TGCGCCAGCAGCTTGGTAGGGGTCACAACTAATGAAAAACTGTTTTTT. The chain is built from TRBV5-1 and TRBJ1-4; TRBD1 is a possible D gene (5 bases). The CDR3 contains 16 residues. Trimming removed 0 bases from V and 0 bases from J, with 9 bases in between. In germline, CDR1 is SGHRS, CDR2 YFSETQ.

V usage is TRBV18 and J usage is TRBJ1-1; D possibly corresponds to TRBD1 (6 bases). Looked up from germline, CDR1 is KGHSH and CDR2 is LQKENI. The CDR3 totals 15 residues. V lost 3 bases and J 1 base, leaving 12 bases between the germline ends. The CDR3 nucleotides read TGTGCCAGCTCACCGATATCACAGGGGAACACTGAAGCTTTCTTT. It codes for CASSPISQGNTEAFF.

The V call is TRBV2, the J call TRBJ1-2, with D maybe TRBD1 (6 bases). The CDR3 runs to 14 residues. Germline lookup yields CDR1 SNHLY and CDR2 FYNNEI. V lost 6 bases and J lost 1, with 12 bases in between. The CDR3, as DNA: TGTGCCAGCAGGACAGGAAATGGTAACTATGGCTACACCTTC. This translates into CASRTGNGNYGYTF.

The gene calls are TRBV2 and TRBJ1-1; 8 bases are shared with TRBD1. The V and J ends lost 6 bases and 4 bases, in that order; junction bases with no gene match: 1. The length of the CDR3 is 12 residues. The germline V gene has CDR1 SNHLY and CDR2 FYNNEI. The CDR3 reads CASRTGGTEAFF. CDR3 DNA sequence: TGTGCCAGCAGAACAGGGGGCACTGAAGCTTTCTTT. The whole variable domain, filled in from reference TRBV2 and TRBJ1-1, reads EPEVTQTPSHQVTQMGQEVILRCVPISNHLYFYWYRQILGQKVEFLVSFYNNEISEKSEIFDDQFSVERPDGSNFTLKIRSTKLEDSAMYFCASRTGGTEAFFGQGTRLTVV.

The V gene is TRBV7-2, the J gene TRBJ2-3; 8 nucleotides match TRBD1. Germline CDR1 and CDR2: SGHTA and FQGNSA. The CDR3 has 15 amino acids. Unmatched junction bases numbered 4, after V lost 5 bases and J lost 0 bases. This CDR3 is CASSRDRISTDTQYF. CDR3 DNA sequence: TGTGCCAGCAGCCGGGACAGGATCAGCACAGATACGCAGTATTTT.

The V call is TRBV7-2, the J call TRBJ1-3, with D hard to call. The germline V gene has CDR1 SGHTA and CDR2 FQGNSA. CDR3 length equals 17 residues. V was pared by 4 bases and J by 0 bases, with 16 bases between. CDR3 loop: CASSSGRGRFSGNTIYF. The CDR3 region has the DNA TGTGCCAGCAGCTCGGGTCGTGGCAGATTCTCTGGAAACACCATATATTTT.

This clone showed up just once. The CDR3 spells CASSSGKGGTTNYGYTF. For the CDR3, the DNA is TGTGCCAGCAGCTCAGGAAAAGGGGGTACCACTAACTATGGCTACACCTTC. This chain connects TRBV5-4 to TRBJ1-2; possibly TRBD1 for D (6 bases). V lost 3 bases to trimming and J lost 0 bases, with 18 bases between them. This CDR3 contains 17 residues. The germline CDR1 and CDR2 sequences are SGHNT and YYREEE (reference sequence).

The J gene is TRBJ1-1, the V gene TRBV6-5; D call uncertain. Trimming left V 7 bases short and J 2 bases short, with 8 bases between. The CDR3 sequence is 12 residues long. CDR1 MNHEY and CDR2 SVGAGI come from the germline V gene. For the CDR3, the DNA is TGTGCCAGCACTCGGTTAAACACTGAAGCTTTCTTT. Translated: CASTRLNTEAFF.

CDR3 nucleotides: TGTGCCAGCAGTTTATCCGGGACAGGGACCTACAATGAGCAGTTCTTC. Translation: CASSLSGTGTYNEQFF. V is TRBV27 and J is TRBJ2-1, with TRBD1 matching 9 bases. The CDR3 sequence is 16 residues long. V shed 0 bases, J shed 2 bases, and the junction held 2 bases outside the gene matches. Germline assignment: CDR1 MNHEY and CDR2 SMNVEV (reference sequence).

The V gene is TRBV3-1 (or the pseudogene TRBV3-2), the J gene TRBJ2-1; 9 bases map to TRBD1. The CDR3 sequence is 15 residues long. The V gene's germline CDR1 is LGHDT and CDR2 YNNKEL (reference sequence). Trimming took 8 bases from V and 6 from J; bases not matched to a gene: 11. The CDR3 protein is CASVTGTGSFNEQFF. The CDR3 DNA follows: TGTGCCAGCGTCACCGGGACAGGGTCTTTCAATGAGCAGTTCTTC.

A note on this clone: One junction end does not reproduce the germline sequence, and a read error may be involved. This chain links TRBV11-2 with TRBJ2-1; D possibly corresponds to TRBD1 (6 bases). The CDR3 runs to 13 residues. Germline CDR1 SGHAT, CDR2 FQNNGV. In DNA, the CDR3 is TGTGCCAGCAGCCGTGACCGAGGGGGAGTTGGGCTCTTC. Protein product: CASSRDRGGVGLF.

V gene TRBV11-2 combines with J gene TRBJ2-7; 14 nucleotides agree with TRBD2. In germline, CDR1 is SGHAT, CDR2 FQNNGV. CDR3 length equals 15 residues. Trimming took 5 bases from V and 2 from J; bases not matched to a gene: 2. The CDR3 spells CASSPTSGGAYEQYV. DNA for the CDR3: TGTGCCAGCAGCCCGACTAGCGGGGGGGCCTACGAGCAGTACGTC.

The count of this clone is one. The V gene is TRBV6-1, the J gene TRBJ1-5; no reliable D call. The V end was cut by 0 bases, the J end by 1 base, with 16 bases between. The CDR3 runs 18 residues. Germline CDR1 MNHNS, CDR2 SASEGT. The CDR3 region has the DNA TGTGCCAGCAGTGAAGCTCCGCGGAGTTTGGCAAGCAATCAGCCCCAGCATTTT. Amino acids: CASSEAPRSLASNQPQHF.

The chain joins TRBV2 to TRBJ1-6, with D maybe TRBD1 (5 bases). The CDR3 has 13 residues. Per germline, CDR1 SNHLY and CDR2 FYNNEI. V lost 3 bases, J lost 14 bases, and 14 bases lay in between. CDR3: CASSDRARSALHF. CDR3 bases: TGTGCCAGCAGTGACAGGGCCCGCAGCGCCCTCCACTTT. The whole variable domain, filled in from reference TRBV2 and TRBJ1-6, reads EPEVTQTPSHQVTQMGQEVILRCVPISNHLYFYWYRQILGQKVEFLVSFYNNEISEKSEIFDDQFSVERPDGSNFTLKIRSTKLEDSAMYFCASSDRARSALHFGNGTRLTVT.